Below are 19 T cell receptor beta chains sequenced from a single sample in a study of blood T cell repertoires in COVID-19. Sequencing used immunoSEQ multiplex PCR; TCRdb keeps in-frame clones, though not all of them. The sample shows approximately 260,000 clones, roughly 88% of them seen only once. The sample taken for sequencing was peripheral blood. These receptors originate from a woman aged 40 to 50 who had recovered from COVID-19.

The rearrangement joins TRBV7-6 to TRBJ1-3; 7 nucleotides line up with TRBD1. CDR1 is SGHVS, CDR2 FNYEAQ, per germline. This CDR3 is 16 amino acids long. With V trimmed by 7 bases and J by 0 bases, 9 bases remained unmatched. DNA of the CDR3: TGTGCCAGCACCGTAGTTTGGGACAGCTCTGGAAACACCATATATTTT. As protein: CASTVVWDSSGNTIYF.

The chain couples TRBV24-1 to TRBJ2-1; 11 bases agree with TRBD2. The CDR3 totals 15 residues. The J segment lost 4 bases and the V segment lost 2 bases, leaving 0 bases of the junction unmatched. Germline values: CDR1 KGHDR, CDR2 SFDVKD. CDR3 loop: CATSDWTSGYNEQFF. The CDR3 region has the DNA TGTGCCACCAGTGATTGGACTAGCGGGTACAATGAGCAGTTCTTC.

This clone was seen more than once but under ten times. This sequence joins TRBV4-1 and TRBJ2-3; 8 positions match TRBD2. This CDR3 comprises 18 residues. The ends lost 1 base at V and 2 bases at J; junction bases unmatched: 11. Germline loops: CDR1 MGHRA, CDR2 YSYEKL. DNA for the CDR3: TGCGCCAGCAGCCAAGTGGTATTTGTAGCGGGGAACACAGATACGCAGTATTTT. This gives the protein CASSQVVFVAGNTDTQYF.

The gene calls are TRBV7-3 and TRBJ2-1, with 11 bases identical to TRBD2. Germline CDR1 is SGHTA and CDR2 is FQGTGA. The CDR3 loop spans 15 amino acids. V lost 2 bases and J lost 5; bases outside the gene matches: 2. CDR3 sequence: CASSLELAGDNEQFF. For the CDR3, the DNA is TGTGCCAGCAGCTTAGAACTAGCGGGAGACAATGAGCAGTTCTTC.

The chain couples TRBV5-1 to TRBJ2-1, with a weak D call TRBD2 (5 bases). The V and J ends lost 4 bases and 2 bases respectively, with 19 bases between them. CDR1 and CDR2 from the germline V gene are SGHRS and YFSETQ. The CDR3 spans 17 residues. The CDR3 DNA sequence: TGCGCCAGCAGCCCGGATGGGAGCACCCTTACCTACAATGAGCAGTTCTTC. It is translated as CASSPDGSTLTYNEQFF.

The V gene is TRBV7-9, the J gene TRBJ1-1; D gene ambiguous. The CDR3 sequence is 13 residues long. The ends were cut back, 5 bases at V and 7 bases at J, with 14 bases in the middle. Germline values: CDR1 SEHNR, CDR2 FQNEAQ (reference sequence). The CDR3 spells CASSTPTTIEAFF. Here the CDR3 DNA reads TGTGCCAGCAGCACCCCCACGACAATTGAAGCTTTCTTT. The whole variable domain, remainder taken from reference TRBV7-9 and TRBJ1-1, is DTGVSQNPRHKITKRGQNVTFRCDPISEHNRLYWYRQTLGQGPEFLTYFQNEAQLEKSRLLSDRFSAERPKGSFSTLEIQRTEQGDSAMYLCASSTPTTIEAFFGQGTRLTVV.

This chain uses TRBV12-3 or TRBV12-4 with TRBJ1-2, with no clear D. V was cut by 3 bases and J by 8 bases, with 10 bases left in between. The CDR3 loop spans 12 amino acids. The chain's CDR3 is CASSFTASGYTF. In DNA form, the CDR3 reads TGTGCCAGCAGTTTTACCGCGTCGGGCTACACCTTC.

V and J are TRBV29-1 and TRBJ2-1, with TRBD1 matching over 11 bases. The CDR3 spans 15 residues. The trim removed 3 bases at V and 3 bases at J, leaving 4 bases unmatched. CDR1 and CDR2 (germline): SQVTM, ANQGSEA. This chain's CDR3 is CSVDPGTGGYNEQFF. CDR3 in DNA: TGCAGCGTTGACCCCGGGACAGGGGGCTACAATGAGCAGTTCTTC.

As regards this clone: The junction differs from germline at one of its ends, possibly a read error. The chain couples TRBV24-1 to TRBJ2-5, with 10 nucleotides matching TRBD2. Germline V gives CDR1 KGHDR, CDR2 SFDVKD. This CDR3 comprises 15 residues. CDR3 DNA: TGTGCCACCAGTGAGTCGAGCGGGGGGGTAGAGTCCCAGTACTTC. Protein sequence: CATSESSGGVESQYF.

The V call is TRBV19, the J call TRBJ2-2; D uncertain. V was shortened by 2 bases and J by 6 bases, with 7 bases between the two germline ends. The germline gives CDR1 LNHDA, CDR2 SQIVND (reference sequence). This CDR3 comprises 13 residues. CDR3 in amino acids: CASSISTPGELFF. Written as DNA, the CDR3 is TGTGCCAGTAGTATATCTACTCCCGGGGAGCTGTTTTTT.

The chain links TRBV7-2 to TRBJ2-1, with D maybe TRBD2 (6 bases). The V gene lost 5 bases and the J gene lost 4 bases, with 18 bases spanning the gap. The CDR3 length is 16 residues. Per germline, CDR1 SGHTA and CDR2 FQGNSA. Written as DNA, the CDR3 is TGTGCCAGCAGCCCCCGGGCGGGGAAACTTTACAATGAGCAGTTCTTC. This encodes CASSPRAGKLYNEQFF.

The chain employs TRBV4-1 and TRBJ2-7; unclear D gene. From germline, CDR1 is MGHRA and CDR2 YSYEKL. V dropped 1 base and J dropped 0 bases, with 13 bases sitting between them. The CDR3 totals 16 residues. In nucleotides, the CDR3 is TGCGCCAGCAGCCAAGCACCTTCCCCGAGCTCCTACGAGCAGTACTTC. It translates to CASSQAPSPSSYEQYF.

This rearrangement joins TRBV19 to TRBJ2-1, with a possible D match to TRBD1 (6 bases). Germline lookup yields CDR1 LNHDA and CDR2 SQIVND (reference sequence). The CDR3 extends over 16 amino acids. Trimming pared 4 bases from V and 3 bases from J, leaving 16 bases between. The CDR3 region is CASSSRQALIYNEQFF. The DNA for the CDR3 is TGTGCCAGTAGTAGCCGACAGGCCCTTATCTACAATGAGCAGTTCTTC.

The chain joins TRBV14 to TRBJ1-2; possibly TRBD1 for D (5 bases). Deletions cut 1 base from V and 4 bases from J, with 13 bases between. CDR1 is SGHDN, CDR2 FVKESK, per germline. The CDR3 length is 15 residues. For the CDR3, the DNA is TGTGCCAGCAGCCAAGTTGGAGGGACCCCCTATGGCTACACCTTC. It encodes CASSQVGGTPYGYTF.

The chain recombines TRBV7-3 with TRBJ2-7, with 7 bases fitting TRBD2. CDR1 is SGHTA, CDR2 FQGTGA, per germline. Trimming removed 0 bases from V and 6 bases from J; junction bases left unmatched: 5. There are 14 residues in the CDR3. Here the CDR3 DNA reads TGTGCCAGCAGCTTAACGAGGCGGGGGAGCGAGCAGTACTTC. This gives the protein CASSLTRRGSEQYF.

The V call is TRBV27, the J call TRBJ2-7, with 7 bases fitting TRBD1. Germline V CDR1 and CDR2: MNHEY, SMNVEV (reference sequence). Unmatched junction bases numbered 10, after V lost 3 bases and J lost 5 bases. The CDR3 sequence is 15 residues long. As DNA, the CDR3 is TGTGCCAGCAGTTTTCGACAGGGTGCGAGGAACGAGCAGTACTTC. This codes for CASSFRQGARNEQYF.

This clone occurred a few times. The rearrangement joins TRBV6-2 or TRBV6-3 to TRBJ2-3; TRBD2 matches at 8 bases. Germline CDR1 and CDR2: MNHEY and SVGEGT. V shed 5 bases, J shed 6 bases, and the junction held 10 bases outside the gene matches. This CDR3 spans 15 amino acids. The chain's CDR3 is CASSHLASGYDTQYF. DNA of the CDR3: TGTGCCAGCAGTCACCTAGCTAGCGGGTATGATACGCAGTATTTT.

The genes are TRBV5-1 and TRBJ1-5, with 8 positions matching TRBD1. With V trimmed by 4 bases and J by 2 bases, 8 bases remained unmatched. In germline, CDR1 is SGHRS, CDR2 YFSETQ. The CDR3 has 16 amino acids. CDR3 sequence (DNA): TGCGCCAGCAGCACCGGGACAGGCGAAGGCAATCAGCCCCAGCATTTT. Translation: CASSTGTGEGNQPQHF.

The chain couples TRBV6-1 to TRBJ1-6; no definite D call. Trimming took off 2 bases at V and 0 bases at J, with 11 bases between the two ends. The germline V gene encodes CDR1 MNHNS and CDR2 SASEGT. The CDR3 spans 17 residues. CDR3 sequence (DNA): TGTGCCAGCAGTGAATCTCGGGTCAGCTCCTATAATTCACCCCTCCACTTT. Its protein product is CASSESRVSSYNSPLHF.